Presented here are 20 T cell receptor beta chains from one specimen sequenced in a study of blood T cell repertoires in COVID-19. Profiling relied on immunoSEQ multiplex PCR, and the TCRdb table lists in-frame clones only, not all of them. The top ten clones hold 2.5% to 3.5% of a sample with 330,000 or so clones, about 90% of them seen once. Sequencing was performed on PBMCs or T cells enriched from blood (not recorded which). The receptor set was obtained from a woman aged 25 to 39 who had recovered from COVID-19.

The chain carries TRBV19 and TRBJ1-5; 7 nucleotides agree with TRBD1. Trimming took 7 bases from V and 4 from J; bases not matched to a gene: 4. This CDR3 has 13 residues. Germline CDR1 LNHDA, CDR2 SQIVND (reference sequence). CDR3 DNA: TGTGCCAGTACTCAGGGGGTTAATCAGCCCCAGCATTTT. Its translation: CASTQGVNQPQHF.

The rearrangement joins TRBV4-1 to TRBJ1-3, with D perhaps matching TRBD1 (5 bases). From germline, CDR1 is MGHRA and CDR2 YSYEKL. V lost 4 bases to trimming and J lost 4 bases, with 11 bases between them. CDR3 length equals 14 residues. This CDR3 reads CASSRTPGGNTIYF. The CDR3 nucleotides are TGCGCCAGCAGCCGGACCCCAGGGGGAAACACCATATATTTT.

The CDR3 protein is CASSLRRLAAYNEQFF. The CDR3 region has the DNA TGTGCCAGCAGCCTAAGAAGACTAGCGGCCTACAATGAGCAGTTCTTC. This chain links TRBV14 with TRBJ2-1, with 9 nucleotides matching TRBD2. V lost 4 bases, J lost 2 bases, and 6 bases stayed unmatched. CDR3 length: 16 residues. Germline CDR1 SGHDN, CDR2 FVKESK.

This clone was seen once. This chain links TRBV5-6 with TRBJ2-7; TRBD1 matches at 7 bases. The CDR3 extends over 14 amino acids. The V segment lost 3 bases and the J segment 2 bases; nucleotides outside the gene matches: 5. Per the germline V gene, CDR1 is SGHDT and CDR2 is YYEEEE. The CDR3 DNA reads as TGTGCCAGCAGCTATCTTGACAGGGCCTACGAGCAGTACTTC. As protein: CASSYLDRAYEQYF.

The rearrangement uses TRBV6-1 and TRBJ2-7; 10 bases align to TRBD1. This CDR3 has 14 amino acids. Germline V CDR1 and CDR2: MNHNS, SASEGT. J lost 4 bases, V lost 2 bases, and 2 bases had no gene match. The CDR3 sequence: CASSEWDRGYEQYF. CDR3 in DNA: TGTGCCAGCAGTGAATGGGACAGGGGTTACGAGCAGTACTTC.

The genes are TRBV30 and TRBJ2-7, with TRBD2 identical over 7 bases. The CDR3 consists of 14 residues. In germline, CDR1 is GTSNPN, CDR2 SVGIG (reference sequence). Trimming cost V 3 bases and J 4 bases; bases outside gene matches: 9. This CDR3 reads CAWRRRDYGYEQYF. The DNA for the CDR3 is TGTGCCTGGAGACGCCGGGACTATGGTTACGAGCAGTACTTC.

The V and J genes are TRBV28 and TRBJ2-7, with D tentatively TRBD2 (5 bases). This CDR3 region has 15 residues. CDR1 MDHEN and CDR2 SYDVKM come from the germline V gene. V lost 3 bases, J lost 0 bases, and 12 bases lay in between. The CDR3 loop is CASSFGVGVSYEQYF. CDR3 sequence (DNA): TGTGCCAGCAGTTTTGGGGTCGGGGTCTCCTACGAGCAGTACTTC.

J is TRBJ1-2 and V is TRBV5-4; D gene ambiguous. V was pared by 2 bases and J by 7 bases, with 15 bases between. The CDR3 loop spans 14 amino acids. Germline V gene data show CDR1 as SGHNT and CDR2 as YYREEE (reference sequence). The CDR3: CASSLPGTPFGYTF. The CDR3 bases are TGTGCCAGCAGCTTACCGGGAACGCCCTTTGGCTACACCTTC.

Here the CDR3 reads CASSLRMSGGYNEQFF. CDR3 DNA: TGTGCCAGCAGCTTAAGAATGTCAGGGGGCTACAATGAGCAGTTCTTC. This chain connects TRBV5-6 to TRBJ2-1; 7 nucleotides line up with TRBD1. V dropped 2 bases and J dropped 3; count of bases not matched to a gene: 8. CDR1 SGHDT and CDR2 YYEEEE come from the germline V gene. This CDR3 has 16 residues. The whole variable domain, filled in from reference TRBV5-6 and TRBJ2-1, reads DAGVTQSPTHLIKTRGQQVTLRCSPKSGHDTVSWYQQALGQGPQFIFQYYEEEERQRGNFPDRFSGHQFPNYSSELNVNALLLGDSALYLCASSLRMSGGYNEQFFGPGTRLTVL.

The chain employs TRBV11-3 and TRBJ2-7, with TRBD1 matching 7 bases. The J segment lost 6 bases and the V segment lost 5 bases, leaving 7 bases of the junction unmatched. The CDR3 has 13 amino acids. Germline CDR1 and CDR2: SGHNT and YENEEA. The CDR3 bases are TGTGCCAGCAGCCAGAGGTCAGGGGGCGAGCAGTACTTC. It encodes CASSQRSGGEQYF.

CDR3 protein: CASSLASDPWGKLFF. The DNA of the CDR3 is TGTGCCAGCAGCTTAGCGTCGGACCCATGGGGCAAACTGTTTTTT. The gene calls are TRBV7-9 and TRBJ1-4, with D perhaps TRBD1 (5 bases). CDR3 size: 15 residues. CDR1 and CDR2 from the germline V gene are SEHNR and FQNEAQ (reference sequence). Deletions cut 0 bases from V and 11 bases from J, with 16 bases between.

This clone came up a few times. This rearrangement joins TRBV30 to TRBJ1-1; a weak D match, TRBD1 (6 bases). The CDR3 totals 14 residues. In germline, CDR1 is GTSNPN, CDR2 SVGIG (reference sequence). The V end lost 1 base, the J end lost 5 bases, and 14 bases lay between the germline ends. The chain's CDR3 is CAWSGKSGETEAFF. The DNA of the CDR3 is TGTGCCTGGAGTGGAAAATCAGGGGAGACTGAAGCTTTCTTT.

The chain uses TRBV7-9 and TRBJ1-1; weak D call: TRBD1 (5 bases). The V end was cut by 1 base, the J end by 8 bases, with 8 bases between. The CDR3 loop spans 12 amino acids. Germline CDR1 is SEHNR and CDR2 is FQNEAQ (reference sequence). CDR3 in amino acids: CASSLEGAEAFF. The DNA for the CDR3 is TGTGCCAGCAGCTTAGAAGGGGCGGAAGCTTTCTTT.

V and J are TRBV29-1 and TRBJ2-2, with D possibly being TRBD2 (5 bases). The CDR3 is made up of 14 amino acids. Germline values: CDR1 SQVTM, CDR2 ANQGSEA. Trimming left V 3 bases short and J 5 bases short, with 13 bases between. The CDR3 sequence: CSVERVGKTGELFF. The CDR3 region has the DNA TGCAGCGTTGAGAGGGTCGGGAAGACCGGGGAGCTGTTTTTT.

This chain links TRBV6-1 with TRBJ1-2; D gene unclear. Germline loops: CDR1 MNHNS, CDR2 SASEGT. V dropped 3 bases and J dropped 3 bases, with 8 bases sitting between them. The CDR3 consists of 13 residues. CDR3: CASSETGYYGYTF. The DNA for the CDR3 is TGTGCCAGCAGTGAGACGGGGTACTATGGCTACACCTTC.

The V call is TRBV2, the J call TRBJ2-2, with 8 bases aligning to TRBD1. This CDR3 contains 16 residues. The germline gives CDR1 SNHLY, CDR2 FYNNEI. V shed 6 bases, J shed 3 bases, and the junction held 9 bases outside the gene matches. DNA of the CDR3: TGTGCCAGCAGACAACGACAGGGGCGTTACACCGGGGAGCTGTTTTTT. Translated, it gives CASRQRQGRYTGELFF. Looking up the rest from reference TRBV2 and TRBJ2-2 gives the full variable domain: EPEVTQTPSHQVTQMGQEVILRCVPISNHLYFYWYRQILGQKVEFLVSFYNNEISEKSEIFDDQFSVERPDGSNFTLKIRSTKLEDSAMYFCASRQRQGRYTGELFFGEGSRLTVL.

The gene calls are TRBV30 and TRBJ1-2; D not certain. CDR3 length equals 12 residues. The germline gives CDR1 GTSNPN, CDR2 SVGIG (reference sequence). V lost 5 bases and J lost 0, with 7 bases in between. The CDR3 spells CAWGPSNYGYTF. In DNA, the CDR3 is TGTGCCTGGGGACCTTCTAACTATGGCTACACCTTC.

The gene calls are TRBV10-3 and TRBJ2-2; D is possibly TRBD2 (5 bases). This CDR3 spans 14 amino acids. V dropped 10 bases and J dropped 5 bases, with 17 bases sitting between them. The V gene's germline CDR1 is ENHRY and CDR2 SYGVKD. CDR3 residues: CATVEGENTGELFF. The CDR3 nucleotides read TGTGCCACCGTTGAGGGAGAAAATACCGGGGAGCTGTTTTTT.

The chain is built from TRBV11-2 and TRBJ2-2; TRBD2 might be the D (6 bases). CDR3 length: 17 amino acids. V was trimmed by 3 bases and J by 4 bases, leaving 18 bases between them. Germline V gene lookup returns CDR1 SGHAT and CDR2 FQNNGV. CDR3 in amino acids: CASSLNAGTVFTGELFF. For the CDR3, the DNA is TGTGCCAGCAGCTTGAACGCCGGGACTGTCTTCACCGGGGAGCTGTTTTTT.

The rearrangement joins TRBV6-8 to TRBJ1-1, with no clear D. CDR3 size: 14 residues. V was cut by 7 bases and J by 1 base, with 13 bases left in between. CDR1 MNHGY and CDR2 SAAAGT come from the germline V gene. In DNA form, the CDR3 reads TGTGCCAGCACACGGGGAAGATCGAACACTGAAGCTTTCTTT. Protein sequence: CASTRGRSNTEAFF.